This T cell receptor beta chain was sequenced during a study of spatial heterogeneity in lung cancer. Time point of the sample: sample taken at primary tumor resection. TCRdb reprocessed the 5' RACE reads with MiXCR, giving one entry per CDR3 protein. The table records some 78,000 distinct CDR3 sequences, around 7.8% of them present only once. Study results and limitations: Ubiquitous expanded tumor TCRs were seen in blood more at resection than at follow-up.

CDR1 is SGHTA, CDR2 FQGNSA, per germline. The CDR3 has 14 residues. J lost 1 base, V lost 5 bases, and 4 bases had no gene match. This clonotype came up many times. What it binds is not known. Sequencing used PBMCs, obtained at surgery. The sequence came from a male donor with early-stage non-small cell lung cancer. The rearrangement links TRBV7-2 to TRBJ1-1; 7 nucleotides agree with TRBD1. The CDR3 coding sequence is TGTGCCAGCAGCACGCGACAGGGGAACACTGAAGCTTTCTTT. Its translation is CASSTRQGNTEAFF.